This T cell receptor (beta chain) is from a study of blood T cells in healthy people across ages. Study details: For every two T cells, template switching captured about one barcoded beta molecule. Study results and limitations: Naive T cell percentage strongly correlated with TCR beta diversity.

Isolating PBMCs gave at least 6 million of these cells per sample. The total RNA that was extracted per sample amounted to at least 6 micrograms. Combining a sample-barcoded 5' primer with a J-beta primer mix, a second PCR ran for about 7 to 11 cycles. TCRdb passed the 5' RACE reads through MiXCR, listing each CDR3 protein once. This sample carries about 1.4 million distinct CDR3 sequences, 45% to 70% of them seen once, and the ten largest clones take about 6.7%. Note on this clonotype: Its antigen is unknown.

The CDR3 length is 18 residues. Germline V gene lookup returns CDR1 LGHDT and CDR2 YNNKEL (reference sequence). V shed 3 bases and J 5 bases; nucleotides not matched to a gene: 13. Sequencing was done on a sample of blood. The V and J genes are TRBV3-1 and TRBJ2-5; 12 bases line up with TRBD1. The receptor was derived from a man between 18 and 29 years old in good health. The CDR3: CASSQFTPGTGGMETQYF. The CDR3 DNA follows: TGTGCCAGCAGCCAGTTTACCCCCGGGACAGGGGGCATGGAGACCCAGTACTTC.